The T cell receptor beta chain under discussion was sequenced for a study of regulatory T cells in long-lasting Graves disease. This clonotype turned up a few times. The antigen is undetermined. CDR3 regions were amplified by Arm-PCR using iRepertoire HTBI primers to build TCR beta libraries. Via MiXCR, TCRdb re-called the multiplex PCR reads, giving one row per CDR3 protein. Among 400,000 to 600,000 distinct CDR3 sequences listed, under 25% were seen once. As for time point: persistent/refractory GD, antithyroid drugs over 5 years with positive TRAb. From RNA extracted from PBMCs, the TCR library was made. The authors drew patients from an endocrinology department in Xi'an, China. Germline assignment: CDR1 MNHNS and CDR2 SASEGT. This CDR3 region has 14 residues. V was trimmed by 7 bases and J by 2 bases, leaving 14 bases between them. Whole-study results and caveats: A greater number of public clonotypes (approximately 2,700) was shared by persistent patients than by new patients (about 880). Preferential use of TRBV28, TRBJ1-2 and TRBJ2-5 was seen in persistent disease. It was possible that the small sample size reduced accuracy.

The source is a female donor with Graves disease. Sequences were derived from peripheral blood mononuclear cells (PBMCs), sampled when the disease was refractory, from a patient treated with antithyroid drugs. The V gene is TRBV6-1, the J gene TRBJ1-1; D remains unclear. CDR3 amino acids: CASIISWGNTEAFF. CDR3 coding DNA: TGTGCCAGCATCATTTCGTGGGGAAACACTGAAGCTTTCTTT.